The source of this TCR beta chain is a study of early T cells in non-severe SARS-CoV-2 infection. As part of library construction, unique molecular identifiers were attached to individual cDNA molecules. TCRdb re-analysed the 5' RACE reads in MiXCR, keeping a single row per CDR3 protein. Of approximately 62,000 distinct CDR3 sequences detected, roughly an eighth appear once; the ten largest clones hold roughly 3.4%. This clonotype was detected many times. Its specificity is unknown. Findings and limits, study-wide: VDJdb matching skewed toward anti-spike CD8 responses, missing private and CD4 specificities.

Germline V lookup: CDR1 LGHDT, CDR2 YNNKEL (reference sequence). The V gene lost 4 bases and the J gene lost 1 base, with 7 bases spanning the gap. This CDR3 comprises 13 residues. This sequence joins TRBV3-1 and TRBJ1-1; D may be TRBD1 (6 bases). The sample taken for sequencing was whole blood. This clonotype originated in an adult who was a healthcare worker with PCR-confirmed SARS-CoV-2 infection or an uninfected control (not recorded which). The CDR3 region is CASSLRGNTEAFF. The CDR3 DNA reads as TGTGCCAGCAGCCTCAGGGGGAACACTGAAGCTTTCTTT.